This T cell receptor beta chain was observed in a study of cytomegalovirus exposure and HLA in healthy donors. The V gene lost 3 bases and the J gene lost 5 bases, with 16 bases spanning the gap. CDR1 is KGHSH, CDR2 LQKENI, per germline. The CDR3 covers 15 residues. PCR primers comprised 60 Vbeta and 13 Jbeta primers. Sequencing used immunoSEQ multiplex PCR; TCRdb keeps in-frame clones, though not all of them. The sample holds roughly 140,000 clones, about 79% seen once. This clone was seen once. The genes are TRBV18 and TRBJ1-2; D possibly corresponds to TRBD1 (5 bases). The sample was PBMCs. The clonotype was recovered from a man aged 35-49 years in good health and CMV-seropositive. The CDR3 is CASSPGRGPIYGYTF. CDR3 nucleotide sequence: TGTGCCAGCTCACCGGGGAGGGGCCCTATTTATGGCTACACCTTC.